These 10 T cell receptor beta chains were all obtained from the same sample, sequenced in a study of OX40 agonist ivuxolimab in advanced cancers. Here immunoSEQ multiplex PCR was the method, and the copy in TCRdb shows in-frame clones only, minus some. This sample has tens of thousands of clones, with around 89% found just once. Sequences were derived from CD4+ or CD8+ T cells sorted from blood, sampled in a trial of the OX40 agonist ivuxolimab. The receptors were gathered from an adult with an advanced solid tumor such as melanoma, head and neck, liver or kidney cancer.

The CDR3 sequence: CATSRDNQAGWIPSTDTQYF. The CDR3 coding sequence is TGTGCCACCAGCAGAGATAACCAGGCAGGGTGGATTCCTAGCACAGATACGCAGTATTTT. The chain links TRBV15 to TRBJ2-3, with D possibly matching TRBD1 (5 bases). V dropped 0 bases and J dropped 0 bases, with 22 bases sitting between them. The germline V gene has CDR1 LNHNV and CDR2 YYDKDF (reference sequence). This CDR3 is 20 amino acids long.

The gene calls are TRBV25-1 and TRBJ2-3; TRBD2 might be the D (5 bases). This CDR3 has 15 residues. V was clipped by 8 bases and J by 4 bases, with 19 bases between them. Germline CDR1 is MGHDK and CDR2 is SYGVNS. This chain's CDR3 is CASPGGARSPDTQYF. The CDR3 DNA is TGTGCCAGCCCCGGAGGAGCGCGGAGTCCAGATACGCAGTATTTT.

The CDR3 is CASRTTGIQPQHF. As DNA, the CDR3 is TGTGCCAGTAGAACAACAGGGATTCAGCCCCAGCATTTT. V is TRBV19 and J is TRBJ1-5; D might be TRBD1 (6 bases). CDR1 and CDR2 from the germline V gene are LNHDA and SQIVND (reference sequence). The CDR3 consists of 13 residues. The V end was cut by 6 bases, the J end by 6 bases, with 12 bases between.

This clone showed up just once. The chain recombines TRBV29-1 with TRBJ1-2; 8 bases fit TRBD1. Germline CDR1 reads SQVTM; CDR2 reads ANQGSEA. Trimming removed 0 bases from V and 4 bases from J; junction bases left unmatched: 7. The CDR3 loop spans 15 amino acids. The CDR3 sequence is CSVEEARGRRYGYTF. CDR3 bases: TGCAGCGTTGAAGAAGCCAGGGGGCGCCGCTATGGCTACACCTTC.

In DNA form, the CDR3 reads TGCAGCGGGAAACAGGTTTACTCCTACAATGAGCAGTTCTTC. Its translation is CSGKQVYSYNEQFF. V usage is TRBV29-1 and J usage is TRBJ2-1; D is perhaps TRBD1 (5 bases). The germline CDR1 and CDR2 sequences are SQVTM and ANQGSEA. This CDR3 spans 14 amino acids. With 7 bases removed from V and 0 bases from J, the gap between germline ends came to 13 bases.

Here the CDR3 reads CASSQVWGSSDNEQFF. CDR3 coding DNA: TGCGCCAGCAGCCAAGTATGGGGGTCGTCCGACAATGAGCAGTTCTTC. This chain connects TRBV4-1 to TRBJ2-1; D tentatively reads TRBD1 or TRBD2 (5 bases each). V shed 1 base and J shed 5 bases, with 15 bases lying between them. The CDR3 runs 16 residues. Per the germline V gene, CDR1 is MGHRA and CDR2 is YSYEKL.

This clone appeared a single time. The genes are TRBV4-2 and TRBJ1-5; D uncertain. CDR1 is LGHNA, CDR2 YNFKEQ, per germline. V was cut by 2 bases and J by 0 bases, with 8 bases left in between. The CDR3 has 15 amino acids. In DNA, the CDR3 is TGTGCCAGCAGCCAACAAGTCCTTAGCAATCAGCCCCAGCATTTT. Amino acid sequence: CASSQQVLSNQPQHF.

In its sample, this clone was seen once. J is TRBJ2-2 and V is TRBV9; possibly TRBD2 for D (6 bases). This CDR3 spans 15 amino acids. Germline V gene data show CDR1 as SGDLS and CDR2 as YYNGEE. V was shortened by 3 bases and J by 5 bases, with 14 bases between the two germline ends. The CDR3 loop reads CASSATGRGTGELFF. Here the CDR3 DNA reads TGTGCCAGCAGCGCCACCGGGCGGGGTACCGGGGAGCTGTTTTTT.

The CDR3 is CASSLNEPAGEQFF. Written as DNA, the CDR3 is TGTGCCAGCAGCTTAAATGAGCCAGCTGGTGAGCAGTTCTTC. V gene TRBV7-9 combines with J gene TRBJ2-1; no definite D call. Trimming left V 2 bases short and J 9 bases short, with 14 bases between. Per germline, CDR1 SEHNR and CDR2 FQNEAQ (reference sequence). The CDR3 runs 14 residues.

This chain connects TRBV11-2 to TRBJ2-2; 13 positions agree with TRBD2. Germline lookup yields CDR1 SGHAT and CDR2 FQNNGV. The CDR3 is 18 amino acids. The V and J ends lost 4 bases and 4 bases, in that order; junction bases with no gene match: 9. The CDR3 reads CASSSLGLAGAGTGELFF. CDR3 DNA: TGTGCCAGCAGCTCTCTCGGACTAGCGGGAGCGGGCACCGGGGAGCTGTTTTTT.